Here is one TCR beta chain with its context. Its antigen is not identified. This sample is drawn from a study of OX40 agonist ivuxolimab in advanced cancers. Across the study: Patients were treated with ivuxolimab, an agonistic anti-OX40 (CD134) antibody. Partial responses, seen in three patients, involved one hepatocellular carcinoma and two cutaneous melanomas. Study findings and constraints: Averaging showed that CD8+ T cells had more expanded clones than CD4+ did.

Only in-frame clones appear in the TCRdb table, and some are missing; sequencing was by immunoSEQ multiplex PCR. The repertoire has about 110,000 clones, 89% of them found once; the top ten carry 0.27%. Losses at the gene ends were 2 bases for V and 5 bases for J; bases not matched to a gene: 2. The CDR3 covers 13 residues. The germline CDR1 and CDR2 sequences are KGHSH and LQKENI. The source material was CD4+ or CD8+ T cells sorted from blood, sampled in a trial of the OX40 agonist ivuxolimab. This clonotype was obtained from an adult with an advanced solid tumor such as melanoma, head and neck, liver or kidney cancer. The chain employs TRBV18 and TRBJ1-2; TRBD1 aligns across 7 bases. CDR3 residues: CASSPGQEYGYTF. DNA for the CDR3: TGTGCCAGCTCACCAGGACAGGAGTATGGCTACACCTTC.